This T cell receptor beta chain is from a study of early T cells in non-severe SARS-CoV-2 infection. TCRdb re-analysed the 5' RACE reads in MiXCR, keeping a single row per CDR3 protein. The data contain tens of thousands of distinct CDR3 sequences, 11% to 15% of them singletons. The CDR3 totals 14 residues. CDR1 is MNHNY, CDR2 SVGAGI, per germline (reference sequence). Trimming took 0 bases from V and 3 from J, leaving 9 bases between them. This clonotype was obtained from an adult who was a healthcare worker with PCR-confirmed SARS-CoV-2 infection or an uninfected control (not recorded which). Material for sequencing was whole blood. The V call is TRBV6-6, the J call TRBJ2-7; D not resolved. Here the CDR3 DNA reads TGTGCCAGCAGTTACTCAGAAGGGAACTACGAGCAGTACTTC. This gives the protein CASSYSEGNYEQYF.